The sequence of this T cell receptor beta chain was determined in a study of blood T cell repertoires in COVID-19. About the research overall: Some COVID-19 samples were acute and others convalescent; all came from the United States, Italy and Spain. T cells, B-cell-depleted T cells, or PBMCs supplied cDNA or gDNA.

The CDR3 spans 21 residues. In germline, CDR1 is LNHDA, CDR2 SQIVND (reference sequence). Source study methods: By means of reference gene primer amplification, nucleated cell counts were estimated. Assay: immunoSEQ multiplex PCR; the TCRdb copy retains only in-frame clones and omits some. The V and J calls and clone size are taken from that table; D and trimming were inferred from the DNA. The sample has 100,000 to 140,000 clones, about 87% seen once. This sequence originates from a man aged 50-59 years with active or convalescent COVID-19. The sample taken for sequencing was peripheral blood. The chain is built from TRBV19 and TRBJ2-7; 13 positions match TRBD2. In DNA form, the CDR3 reads TGTTCAGGGGACAGACATTTGCGGGGACTAGCGGGGATTAGGGTCTCCTACGAGCAGTACTTC. It translates to CSGDRHLRGLAGIRVSYEQYF.